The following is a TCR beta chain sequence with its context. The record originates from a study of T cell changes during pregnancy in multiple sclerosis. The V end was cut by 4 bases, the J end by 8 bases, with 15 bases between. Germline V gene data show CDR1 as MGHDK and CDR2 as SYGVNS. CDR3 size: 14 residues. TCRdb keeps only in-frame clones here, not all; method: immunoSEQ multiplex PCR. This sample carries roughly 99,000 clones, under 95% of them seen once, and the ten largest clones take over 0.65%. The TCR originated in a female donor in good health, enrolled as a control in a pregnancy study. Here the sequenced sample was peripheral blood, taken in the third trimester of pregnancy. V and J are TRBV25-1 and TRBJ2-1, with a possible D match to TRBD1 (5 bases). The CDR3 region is CASSVSGIRDEQFF. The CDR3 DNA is TGTGCCAGCAGTGTGTCAGGGATACGGGATGAGCAGTTCTTC.